One and the same sample provided the 31 T cell receptor beta chains below, sequenced in a study of beta chain features in type 1 diabetes. Study-wide findings and caveats: Shorter TCRB CDR3s, moderately but significantly so, were found in Type 1 diabetes patients in all four CD4+ subsets.

The study reverse transcribed the entire isolated RNA, so it sequenced expressed TCRB transcripts. Profiling relied on immunoSEQ multiplex PCR, and the TCRdb table lists in-frame clones only, not all of them. This table holds 250,000 to 300,000 clones, about 23% found once. Their antigen targets remain unknown. The specimen sequenced was naive CD4+ T cells from blood. The receptors were gathered from a woman in her 30s with type 1 diabetes.

This clone was picked up a small number of times. The chain recombines TRBV2 with TRBJ1-2, with TRBD1 as a possible D gene (5 bases). The CDR3 contains 13 residues. Germline CDR1 is SNHLY and CDR2 is FYNNEI. Trimming left V 5 bases short and J 4 bases short, with 11 bases between. The CDR3 loop reads CASSNTGFYGYTF. CDR3 nucleotide sequence: TGTGCCAGCAGTAACACAGGATTCTATGGCTACACCTTC.

This chain uses TRBV7-9 with TRBJ2-7, with 8 nucleotides matching TRBD1. V gave up 8 bases and J gave up 4 bases; unmatched junction bases: 10. The germline V gene encodes CDR1 SEHNR and CDR2 FQNEAQ (reference sequence). This CDR3 region has 14 residues. In DNA form, the CDR3 reads TGTGCCAGCGGCCGACGGGACAGGACATACGAGCAGTACTTC. This gives the protein CASGRRDRTYEQYF.

In its sample, this clone was seen a few times. This chain uses TRBV7-9 with TRBJ2-1; TRBD1 agrees at 8 bases. The ends lost 7 bases at V and 4 bases at J; junction bases unmatched: 12. The germline V gene encodes CDR1 SEHNR and CDR2 FQNEAQ (reference sequence). The CDR3 loop spans 16 amino acids. The CDR3 DNA reads TGTGCCAGCACTTCGACGCAAAGGGACAGGTACAATGAGCAGTTCTTC. Its protein product is CASTSTQRDRYNEQFF.

The chain couples TRBV5-8 to TRBJ2-3; TRBD1 matches at 8 bases. Unmatched junction bases numbered 3, after V lost 0 bases and J lost 0 bases. Germline values: CDR1 SGHTS, CDR2 YDEGEE. This CDR3 comprises 16 residues. CDR3 sequence reads: CASSLEQGVSTDTQYF. CDR3 sequence (DNA): TGTGCCAGCAGCTTGGAACAGGGGGTTAGCACAGATACGCAGTATTTT. The entire variable domain, with the rest obtained from reference TRBV5-8 and TRBJ2-3, is as follows: EAGVTQSPTHLIKTRGQQATLRCSPISGHTSVYWYQQALGLGLQFLLWYDEGEERNRGNFPPRFSGRQFPNYSSELNVNALELEDSALYLCASSLEQGVSTDTQYFGPGTRLTVL.

The CDR3 DNA sequence: TGTGCCAGCAGCGCCGCAACTAGCGCGGAGGGTGAGCAGTTCTTC. Encoded protein: CASSAATSAEGEQFF. The chain couples TRBV9 to TRBJ2-1; TRBD2 matches 7 bases. Per the germline V gene, CDR1 is SGDLS and CDR2 is YYNGEE. V lost 3 bases to trimming and J lost 9 bases; unmatched junction nucleotides: 12. This CDR3 has 15 residues.

The chain's CDR3 is CASSSTGMIEETQYF. The CDR3 nucleotides read TGTGCCAGCAGCTCCACAGGGATGATTGAGGAGACCCAGTACTTC. This rearrangement joins TRBV28 to TRBJ2-5; perhaps TRBD1 as D (6 bases). Germline-derived CDR1 and CDR2 are MDHEN and SYDVKM. The CDR3 contains 15 residues. The ends were cut back, 6 bases at V and 5 bases at J, with 19 bases in the middle.

V usage is TRBV30 and J usage is TRBJ2-7; TRBD2 matches at 7 bases. Losses at the gene ends were 5 bases for V and 6 bases for J; bases not matched to a gene: 10. The germline gives CDR1 GTSNPN, CDR2 SVGIG (reference sequence). This CDR3 comprises 13 residues. This CDR3 reads CAWGRVASREQYF. The CDR3 DNA sequence: TGTGCCTGGGGGAGGGTGGCTAGCCGCGAGCAGTACTTC. The full variable domain, its missing parts supplied by reference TRBV30 and TRBJ2-7, is SQTIHQWPATLVQPVGSPLSLECTVEGTSNPNLYWYRQAAGRGLQLLFYSVGIGQISSEVPQNLSASRPQDRQFILSSKKLLLSDSGFYLCAWGRVASREQYFGPGTRLTVT.

J is TRBJ1-2 and V is TRBV7-8; D may be TRBD1 (5 bases). V was cut by 4 bases and J by 4 bases, with 13 bases left in between. The CDR3 length is 14 residues. CDR1 and CDR2 from the germline V gene are SGHVS and FQNEAQ. The CDR3 DNA sequence: TGTGCCAGCAGCTCAACGACAGCCTCCTATGGCTACACCTTC. Its protein product is CASSSTTASYGYTF.

This clone was seen more than once but under ten times. This sequence joins TRBV18 and TRBJ2-5, with D unresolved. CDR1 is KGHSH, CDR2 LQKENI, per germline. V lost 3 bases, J lost 0 bases, and 2 bases lay in between. This CDR3 is 12 amino acids long. CDR3 sequence reads: CASSPYQETQYF. CDR3 sequence (DNA): TGTGCCAGCTCACCCTACCAAGAGACCCAGTACTTC.

This clone was seen a handful of times. In nucleotides, the CDR3 is TGCAGCGTTGACCGCGGGGATCCGGACGAGCAGTACTTC. Amino acid sequence: CSVDRGDPDEQYF. V usage is TRBV29-1 and J usage is TRBJ2-7; possibly TRBD2 for D (6 bases). The CDR3 is 13 residues long. In germline, CDR1 is SQVTM, CDR2 ANQGSEA. V lost 3 bases and J lost 5, with 14 bases in between.

This clone was seen a few times. V and J are TRBV5-4 and TRBJ2-2; 7 nucleotides align to TRBD2. The CDR3 length is 16 residues. Germline CDR1 SGHNT, CDR2 YYREEE (reference sequence). V lost 4 bases, J lost 7 bases, and 13 bases stayed unmatched. The CDR3 region is CASSAVAGDLVGELFF. CDR3 DNA: TGTGCCAGCAGCGCCGTGGCGGGAGATCTGGTCGGGGAGCTGTTTTTT. The full variable domain, in which reference TRBV5-4 and TRBJ2-2 provide the parts outside the CDR3, is ETGVTQSPTHLIKTRGQQVTLRCSSQSGHNTVSWYQQALGQGPQFIFQYYREEENGRGNFPPRFSGLQFPNYSSELNVNALELDDSALYLCASSAVAGDLVGELFFGEGSRLTVL.

This chain uses TRBV29-1 with TRBJ2-2; tentative D call: TRBD2 (7 bases). CDR3 length equals 15 residues. Trimming stripped 4 bases from V and 0 bases from J, with 12 bases between. From germline, CDR1 is SQVTM and CDR2 ANQGSEA. CDR3 in DNA: TGCAGCGTTGGAAGGGAGGGGGCGAACACCGGGGAGCTGTTTTTT. This encodes CSVGREGANTGELFF.

The gene calls are TRBV19 and TRBJ1-5; D is possibly TRBD1 (6 bases). CDR1 is LNHDA, CDR2 SQIVND, per germline (reference sequence). CDR3 length: 13 residues. Trimming took off 6 bases at V and 4 bases at J, with 10 bases between the two ends. The DNA of the CDR3 is TGTGCCAGTAGCCCAGGGGCGAATCAGCCCCAGCATTTT. The encoded protein is CASSPGANQPQHF.

This clone has only a few counts. The chain uses TRBV21-1 and TRBJ1-5; the DNA was not used to check the table's D call, TRBD1. TRBV21-1 is a known pseudogene. The CDR3 sequence is 13 residues long. The CDR3 is CASQTGNNQPQHF. The CDR3 coding sequence is TGTGCCAGCCAAACAGGGAACAATCAGCCCCAGCATTTT.

This clone was seen more than once but under ten times. The J gene is TRBJ2-3, the V gene TRBV25-1; D gene unclear. The germline V and J ends were trimmed by 3 bases and 3 bases, with 7 bases remaining between them. The CDR3 is 13 amino acids. Germline CDR1 reads MGHDK; CDR2 reads SYGVNS. The CDR3 spells CASSEFGTDTQYF. The DNA of the CDR3 is TGTGCCAGCAGTGAGTTCGGGACAGATACGCAGTATTTT.

This clone has a handful of counts. The chain has TRBV9 and TRBJ2-7; D is perhaps TRBD1 (7 bases). The ends were cut back, 3 bases at V and 6 bases at J, with 13 bases in the middle. Germline V gene data show CDR1 as SGDLS and CDR2 as YYNGEE. The CDR3 contains 13 residues. The CDR3 spells CASSADRRGEQYF. The CDR3, as DNA: TGTGCCAGCAGCGCGGACAGGCGGGGCGAGCAGTACTTC.

This clone occurred once. A read error may produce the germline difference seen at one junction end. The chain links TRBV6-1 to TRBJ2-1; TRBD2 matches 10 bases. CDR1 is MNHNS, CDR2 SASEGT, per germline. The CDR3 has 15 amino acids. The chain's CDR3 is CASREAGGPSNEQFF. In DNA form, the CDR3 reads TGTGCCAGCAGGGAAGCGGGAGGGCCCTCCAATGAGCAGTTCTTC.

V gene TRBV30 combines with J gene TRBJ1-4, with 8 bases fitting TRBD1. J was trimmed by 10 bases and V by 2 bases; bases with no gene match: 12. Germline CDR1 and CDR2: GTSNPN and SVGIG (reference sequence). CDR3 length: 15 residues. The DNA of the CDR3 is TGTGCCTGGAGTCTATCAGGGGGCGGCTTACGAAAACTGTTTTTT. Its protein product is CAWSLSGGGLRKLFF.

This clone was counted between two and nine times. The identical CDR3 is also encoded by other nucleotide sequences in the sample. This sequence joins TRBV29-1 and TRBJ1-1, with 8 bases matching TRBD1. With 7 bases clipped from V and 1 base from J, the junction kept 2 bases outside the gene matches. The CDR3 totals 12 residues. CDR1 is SQVTM and CDR2 is ANQGSEA in the germline V gene. This CDR3 reads CSGGQGNTEAFF. DNA of the CDR3: TGCAGCGGAGGACAGGGGAACACTGAAGCTTTCTTT.

As regards this clone: Other DNA sequences in the same sample also yield this CDR3. J is TRBJ2-6 and V is TRBV13; D remains unclear. CDR1 is PRHDT and CDR2 is FYEKMQ in the germline V gene (reference sequence). Trimming took off 2 bases at V and 1 base at J, with 3 bases between the two ends. CDR3 length equals 14 residues. The CDR3 region has the DNA TGTGCCAGCAGCTTACGTTCTGGGGCCAACGTCCTGACTTTC. Amino acids: CASSLRSGANVLTF.

V usage is TRBV9 and J usage is TRBJ2-3, with a possible D match to TRBD2 (6 bases). Deletions cut 4 bases from V and 5 bases from J, with 17 bases between. Germline values: CDR1 SGDLS, CDR2 YYNGEE. The CDR3 is made up of 15 amino acids. In DNA form, the CDR3 reads TGTGCCAGCAGCCATTCGGGGGAATTTGGAGATACGCAGTATTTT. The encoded protein is CASSHSGEFGDTQYF.

This clone was counted between two and nine times. This chain connects TRBV29-1 to TRBJ1-1; D unresolved. V was cut by 7 bases and J by 5 bases, with 17 bases left in between. Germline CDR1 and CDR2: SQVTM and ANQGSEA. The CDR3 is 13 amino acids. CDR3 residues: CSGGPMIPTEAFF. In DNA, the CDR3 is TGCAGCGGCGGGCCCATGATACCGACTGAAGCTTTCTTT.

The CDR3 sequence: CASSQGLPGGFEQFF. CDR3 sequence (DNA): TGCGCCAGCAGCCAAGGCTTACCGGGAGGGTTTGAGCAGTTCTTC. This chain joins TRBV4-1 and TRBJ2-1; 8 bases map to TRBD2. The germline V gene encodes CDR1 MGHRA and CDR2 YSYEKL. V lost 1 base, J lost 9 bases, and 8 bases stayed unmatched. This CDR3 has 15 amino acids.

The chain is built from TRBV2 and TRBJ1-5; no clear D. This CDR3 region has 15 residues. CDR1 is SNHLY, CDR2 FYNNEI, per germline. V was cut by 1 base and J by 3 bases, with 10 bases left in between. The CDR3 reads CASSEGRGYNQPQHF. The CDR3 DNA sequence: TGTGCCAGCAGTGAAGGTCGGGGTTACAATCAGCCCCAGCATTTT.

This clone was seen only a few times. The chain couples TRBV28 to TRBJ2-1, with 8 bases matching TRBD2. V shed 5 bases and J 0 bases; nucleotides not matched to a gene: 3. Germline V gives CDR1 MDHEN, CDR2 SYDVKM. CDR3 size: 15 residues. The CDR3 nucleotides read TGTGCCAGCAGTACTAGCGGCAGCTCCTACAATGAGCAGTTCTTC. Amino acids: CASSTSGSSYNEQFF.

This rearrangement joins TRBV13 to TRBJ2-5; unclear D gene. With 5 bases removed from V and 0 bases from J, the gap between germline ends came to 4 bases. This CDR3 is 12 amino acids long. CDR1 and CDR2 (germline): PRHDT, FYEKMQ (reference sequence). The CDR3 reads CASSPYQETQYF. CDR3 in DNA: TGTGCCAGCAGCCCGTACCAAGAGACCCAGTACTTC.

V is TRBV9 and J is TRBJ1-1; 8 positions agree with TRBD1. The germline CDR1 and CDR2 sequences are SGDLS and YYNGEE. The CDR3 covers 15 residues. The V segment lost 3 bases and the J segment 5 bases; nucleotides outside the gene matches: 9. The CDR3 is CASSGRTGHGTEAFF. The CDR3 DNA follows: TGTGCCAGCAGCGGTAGGACAGGGCATGGAACTGAAGCTTTCTTT.

A single count supports this clone. The J gene is TRBJ1-2, the V gene TRBV5-1; 9 bases agree with TRBD1. The CDR3 sequence is 16 residues long. With V trimmed by 0 bases and J by 4 bases, 7 bases remained unmatched. Germline CDR1 is SGHRS and CDR2 is YFSETQ. CDR3: CASSLAGGDRAYGYTF. CDR3 coding DNA: TGCGCCAGCAGCTTGGCCGGAGGGGACAGGGCCTATGGCTACACCTTC.

V gene TRBV12-5 combines with J gene TRBJ1-1; D not certain. The V gene's germline CDR1 is LGHNT and CDR2 FRNRAP. The CDR3 sequence is 16 residues long. Trimming left V 0 bases short and J 0 bases short, with 11 bases between. CDR3 loop: CASGLVLARMNTEAFF. The CDR3 nucleotides read TGTGCTAGTGGTTTGGTACTCGCGAGGATGAACACTGAAGCTTTCTTT. Looking up the rest from reference TRBV12-5 and TRBJ1-1 gives the full variable domain: DARVTQTPRHKVTEMGQEVTMRCQPILGHNTVFWYRQTMMQGLELLAYFRNRAPLDDSGMPKDRFSAEMPDATLATLKIQPSEPRDSAVYFCASGLVLARMNTEAFFGQGTRLTVV.

This chain joins TRBV30 and TRBJ1-2; the D gene is possibly TRBD1 (5 bases). V was shortened by 5 bases and J by 3 bases, with 13 bases between the two germline ends. Germline-derived CDR1 and CDR2 are GTSNPN and SVGIG (reference sequence). This CDR3 is 13 amino acids long. The CDR3 spells CAWAGRGDYGYTF. The CDR3 region has the DNA TGTGCCTGGGCCGGTCGGGGGGACTATGGCTACACCTTC. The full variable domain, completed using reference TRBV30 and TRBJ1-2, is SQTIHQWPATLVQPVGSPLSLECTVEGTSNPNLYWYRQAAGRGLQLLFYSVGIGQISSEVPQNLSASRPQDRQFILSSKKLLLSDSGFYLCAWAGRGDYGYTFGSGTRLTVV.

The chain couples TRBV7-9 to TRBJ2-1, with 9 bases identical to TRBD1. The V and J ends lost 11 bases and 4 bases, in that order; junction bases with no gene match: 9. CDR1 SEHNR and CDR2 FQNEAQ come from the germline V gene (reference sequence). This CDR3 comprises 14 residues. The chain's CDR3 is CAGTGTGSYNEQFF. In DNA, the CDR3 is TGTGCCGGAACGGGGACAGGGAGTTACAATGAGCAGTTCTTC.